Shown below are 10 T cell receptor beta chains from a single sample sequenced in a study of blood T cell repertoires in COVID-19. Generated by immunoSEQ multiplex PCR, the TCRdb table keeps only in-frame clones and is missing some. The data show roughly 330,000 clones, more than 70% seen once. Sequenced material: peripheral blood. These receptors originate from a young man who had recovered from COVID-19.

This rearrangement joins TRBV19 to TRBJ2-7, with 8 bases identical to TRBD1. Germline V gives CDR1 LNHDA, CDR2 SQIVND (reference sequence). The CDR3 extends over 14 amino acids. V trimming: 3 bases; J trimming: 5 bases; junction bases outside the gene matches: 6. CDR3 protein: CASSIGQGGDEQYF. The CDR3 region has the DNA TGTGCCAGTAGTATTGGACAGGGAGGCGACGAGCAGTACTTC.

The chain carries TRBV3-1 (or the pseudogene TRBV3-2) and TRBJ1-2; tentatively, D is TRBD1 (5 bases). Trimming stripped 0 bases from V and 8 bases from J, with 19 bases between. The germline CDR1 and CDR2 sequences are LGHDT and YNNKEL (reference sequence). CDR3 size: 16 residues. The CDR3 region has the DNA TGTGCCAGCAGCCAAGAGGGTGTGGTAGGGGCTAGGGGCTACACCTTC. This translates into CASSQEGVVGARGYTF.

This chain joins TRBV2 and TRBJ2-7; tentatively, D is TRBD1 (5 bases). Germline CDR1 reads SNHLY; CDR2 reads FYNNEI. The CDR3 is made up of 15 amino acids. The V gene lost 0 bases and the J gene lost 3 bases, with 12 bases spanning the gap. For the CDR3, the DNA is TGTGCCAGCAGTGAAGCGCTGGACACCCTCTACGAGCAGTACTTC. This codes for CASSEALDTLYEQYF.

As regards this clone: The sample carries other DNA sequences with the same CDR3. The chain combines TRBV15 with TRBJ1-2; 7 bases align to TRBD1. After removal of 3 bases from V and 1 base from J, the junction contained 5 bases not matched to a gene. This CDR3 has 15 residues. In germline, CDR1 is LNHNV, CDR2 YYDKDF (reference sequence). CDR3 region: CATSSRTGLNYGYTF. CDR3 DNA sequence: TGTGCCACCAGCAGTCGGACAGGACTTAACTATGGCTACACCTTC.

The chain couples TRBV18 to TRBJ1-5; 9 nucleotides line up with TRBD1. Germline trimming cut 2 bases from V and 6 bases from J; bases unmatched to any gene: 8. From germline, CDR1 is KGHSH and CDR2 LQKENI. This CDR3 has 16 amino acids. DNA for the CDR3: TGTGCCAGCTCACCAGGACAGGGGAAAATGGGTCAGCCCCAGCATTTT. This encodes CASSPGQGKMGQPQHF.

The chain is built from TRBV19 and TRBJ2-1, with TRBD2 identical over 7 bases. Losses at the gene ends were 6 bases for V and 2 bases for J; bases not matched to a gene: 7. This CDR3 has 15 residues. Germline lookup yields CDR1 LNHDA and CDR2 SQIVND (reference sequence). CDR3 bases: TGTGCCAGTAGGGCAGCGGGATCCACCTACAATGAGCAGTTCTTC. This sequence encodes CASRAAGSTYNEQFF.

The chain is built from TRBV19 and TRBJ2-7; 13 nucleotides line up with TRBD2. The CDR3 covers 15 residues. The germline V gene encodes CDR1 LNHDA and CDR2 SQIVND (reference sequence). J lost 7 bases, V lost 3 bases, and 6 bases had no gene match. CDR3 amino acids: CASSIDTSGRAEQYF. CDR3 DNA sequence: TGTGCCAGTAGTATCGACACTAGCGGGAGGGCGGAGCAGTACTTC.

The chain's CDR3 is CASSQRTGVGYTF. For the CDR3, the DNA is TGTGCCAGCAGCCAACGGACAGGGGTTGGCTACACCTTC. J is TRBJ1-2 and V is TRBV3-1 (or the pseudogene TRBV3-2), with TRBD1 matching over 9 bases. Germline CDR1 and CDR2: LGHDT and YNNKEL (reference sequence). The CDR3 totals 13 residues. J gave up 7 bases and V 2 bases, and 2 bases lay outside the gene matches.

This chain uses TRBV19 with TRBJ2-5; D uncertain. The V end lost 0 bases, the J end lost 5 bases, and 10 bases lay between the germline ends. The CDR3 consists of 14 residues. Per the germline V gene, CDR1 is LNHDA and CDR2 is SQIVND (reference sequence). Written as DNA, the CDR3 is TGTGCCAGTAGTATAGATCCACACGGGGAGACCCAGTACTTC. Its protein is CASSIDPHGETQYF.

The CDR3 sequence: CASREAGTVPSGANVLTF. The CDR3 DNA reads as TGTGCCAGCAGAGAGGCCGGGACAGTCCCCTCTGGGGCCAACGTCCTGACTTTC. This chain uses TRBV7-2 with TRBJ2-6; 7 nucleotides agree with TRBD1. With 6 bases clipped from V and 0 bases from J, the junction kept 11 bases outside the gene matches. The CDR3 has 18 residues. The germline V gene encodes CDR1 SGHTA and CDR2 FQGNSA.